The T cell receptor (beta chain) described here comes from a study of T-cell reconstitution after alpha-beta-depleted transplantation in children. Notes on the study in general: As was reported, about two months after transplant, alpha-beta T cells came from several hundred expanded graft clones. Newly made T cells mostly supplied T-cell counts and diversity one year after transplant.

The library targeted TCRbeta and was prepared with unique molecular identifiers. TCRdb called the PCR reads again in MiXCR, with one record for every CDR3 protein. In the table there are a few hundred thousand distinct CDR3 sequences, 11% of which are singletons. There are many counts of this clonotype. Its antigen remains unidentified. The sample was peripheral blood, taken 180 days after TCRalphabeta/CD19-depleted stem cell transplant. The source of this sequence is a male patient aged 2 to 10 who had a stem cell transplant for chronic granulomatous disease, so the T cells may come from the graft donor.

In DNA form, the CDR3 reads TGTGCCAGCAGTTTACGACAGCCCTATGGCTACACCTTC. Translated: CASSLRQPYGYTF. The V and J genes are TRBV12-3 or TRBV12-4 and TRBJ1-2; D perhaps matches TRBD1 (5 bases). Trimming removed 2 bases from V and 4 bases from J, with 8 bases in between. CDR3 length: 13 amino acids.